This T cell receptor (beta chain) is from a study of T cell changes during pregnancy in multiple sclerosis. Method: immunoSEQ multiplex PCR; TCRdb's copy keeps in-frame clones and lacks some. Found here are about 24,000 clones, 70% to 90% of them singletons; the top ten hold about 0.68%. Germline V CDR1 and CDR2: SGDLS, YYNGEE. This CDR3 region has 15 residues. V gave up 4 bases and J gave up 4 bases; unmatched junction bases: 11. On this clone itself: Lacking the conserved final phenylalanine or tryptophan, this CDR3 likely reflects a read error.

The chain links TRBV9 to TRBJ2-7; TRBD2 matches at 7 bases. Sequencing was performed on CD4+ T cells from peripheral blood mononuclear cells, taken in the first trimester of pregnancy. The source of this sequence is a female donor in good health, enrolled as a control in a pregnancy study. In nucleotides, the CDR3 is TGTGCCAGCAGCCCCTTGGGCGGGAGTCGGTACGAGCAGTACTCC. Residues: CASSPLGGSRYEQYS.